Listed here are 7 T cell receptor beta chains from one sample, sequenced in a study of cytomegalovirus exposure and HLA in healthy donors. The data were produced by immunoSEQ multiplex PCR, yet TCRdb's version contains in-frame clones alone and is incomplete. The sample lists over 150,000 clones, about 86% occurring once. The sample consisted of PBMCs. These receptors all come from a human donor in good health.

The chain carries TRBV6-1 and TRBJ2-7, with D maybe TRBD1 (6 bases). Looked up from germline, CDR1 is MNHNS and CDR2 is SASEGT. The CDR3 is 15 residues long. Deletions cut 2 bases from V and 10 bases from J, with 21 bases between. In DNA form, the CDR3 reads TGTGCCAGCAGTGAAAAATCCGGGACACCGGGGAGACAGTACTTC. It specifies CASSEKSGTPGRQYF.

J is TRBJ1-2 and V is TRBV18, with D possibly TRBD1 on 5 matching bases. The V end lost 0 bases, the J end lost 2 bases, and 7 bases lay between the germline ends. CDR3 length equals 14 residues. Germline CDR1 reads KGHSH; CDR2 reads LQKENI. DNA for the CDR3: TGTGCCAGCTCACCACCACCAGGGAACTATGGCTACACCTTC. Protein sequence: CASSPPPGNYGYTF.

The chain uses TRBV25-1 and TRBJ2-3, with 12 bases lining up with TRBD1. With V trimmed by 4 bases and J by 6 bases, 8 bases remained unmatched. CDR3 length: 16 amino acids. Germline CDR1 MGHDK, CDR2 SYGVNS. CDR3 residues: CASSAIGTGGRDTQYF. DNA for the CDR3: TGTGCCAGCAGTGCAATAGGGACAGGGGGCCGGGATACGCAGTATTTT.

The chain recombines TRBV28 with TRBJ2-7, with 13 nucleotides matching TRBD2. J was trimmed by 6 bases and V by 4 bases; bases with no gene match: 6. CDR3 length: 15 amino acids. Germline values: CDR1 MDHEN, CDR2 SYDVKM. CDR3 nucleotide sequence: TGTGCCAGCAGTTCCCCCCGACTAGCGGGAGGCGAGCAGTACTTC. It yields the protein CASSSPRLAGGEQYF.

The chain is built from TRBV28 and TRBJ1-5; weak D call: TRBD1 (6 bases). The CDR3 consists of 15 residues. CDR1 is MDHEN, CDR2 SYDVKM, per germline. V lost 6 bases and J 2 bases, leaving 14 bases between the germline ends. The CDR3 reads CASRRGTGGNQPQHF. The CDR3 coding sequence is TGTGCCAGCAGAAGGGGGACCGGGGGCAATCAGCCCCAGCATTTT. The full variable domain, rest sourced from reference TRBV28 and TRBJ1-5, is DVKVTQSSRYLVKRTGEKVFLECVQDMDHENMFWYRQDPGLGLRLIYFSYDVKMKEKGDIPEGYSVSREKKERFSLILESASTNQTSMYLCASRRGTGGNQPQHFGDGTRLSIL.

The rearrangement joins TRBV6-1 to TRBJ1-4, with 8 nucleotides matching TRBD1. J lost 8 bases, V lost 2 bases, and 4 bases had no gene match. Germline loops: CDR1 MNHNS, CDR2 SASEGT. The CDR3 sequence is 14 residues long. In DNA, the CDR3 is TGTGCCAGCAGTGAACAGGGGGCTTGGGAAAAACTGTTTTTT. This gives the protein CASSEQGAWEKLFF.

J is TRBJ2-3 and V is TRBV27; perhaps TRBD2 as D (6 bases). CDR1 MNHEY and CDR2 SMNVEV come from the germline V gene (reference sequence). The V end lost 2 bases, the J end lost 1 base, and 10 bases lay between the germline ends. The CDR3 has 15 residues. The CDR3 DNA sequence: TGTGCCAGCAGTTTAGCGGGGTCCCGCACAGATACGCAGTATTTT. It encodes CASSLAGSRTDTQYF.